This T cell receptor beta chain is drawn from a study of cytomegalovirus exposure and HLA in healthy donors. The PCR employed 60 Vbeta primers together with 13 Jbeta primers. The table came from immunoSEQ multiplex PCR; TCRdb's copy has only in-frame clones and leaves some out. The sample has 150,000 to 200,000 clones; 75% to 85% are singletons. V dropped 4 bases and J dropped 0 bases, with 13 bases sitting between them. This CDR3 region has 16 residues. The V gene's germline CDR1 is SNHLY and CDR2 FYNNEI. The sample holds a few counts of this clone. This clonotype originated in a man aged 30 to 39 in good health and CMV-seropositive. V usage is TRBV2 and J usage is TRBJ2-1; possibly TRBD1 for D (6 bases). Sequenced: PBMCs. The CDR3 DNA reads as TGTGCCAGCAGTGGCTCGACAGGACGCTCCTACAATGAGCAGTTCTTC. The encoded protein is CASSGSTGRSYNEQFF.